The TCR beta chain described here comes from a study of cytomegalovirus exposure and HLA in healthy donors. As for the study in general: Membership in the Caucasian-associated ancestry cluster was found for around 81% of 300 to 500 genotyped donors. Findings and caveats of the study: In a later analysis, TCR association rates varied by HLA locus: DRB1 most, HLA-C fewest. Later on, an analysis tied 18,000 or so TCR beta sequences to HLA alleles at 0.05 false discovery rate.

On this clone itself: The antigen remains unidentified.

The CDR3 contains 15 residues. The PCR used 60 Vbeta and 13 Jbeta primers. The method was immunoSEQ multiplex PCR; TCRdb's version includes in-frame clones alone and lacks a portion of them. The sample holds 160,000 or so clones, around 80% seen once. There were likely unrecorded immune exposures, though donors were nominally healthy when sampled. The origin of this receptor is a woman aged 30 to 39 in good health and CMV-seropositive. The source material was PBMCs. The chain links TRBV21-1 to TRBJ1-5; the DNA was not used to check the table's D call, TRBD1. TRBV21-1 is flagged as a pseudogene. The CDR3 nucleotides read TGTGCCAGCAGCAGGACGGGACAGGGGGCTCAGCCCCAGCATTTT. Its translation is CASSRTGQGAQPQHF.